A single sample gave rise to the 4 T cell receptor beta chains below, sequenced in a study of immune characteristics of hereditary and idiopathic chronic pancreatitis. Sequencing was performed with immunoSEQ multiplex PCR; in TCRdb, only in-frame clones are kept and a portion is missing. The sample consists of fewer than 10,000 clones, 75% to 85% of them appearing once. Chronic pancreatitis tissue was collected during total pancreatectomy with islet autotransplantation. Sample: pancreas tissue with idiopathic chronic pancreatitis. The receptors stem from a human donor with chronic pancreatitis.

This clone was seen only a few times. The chain carries TRBV19 and TRBJ1-1, with TRBD1 identical over 9 bases. The CDR3 length is 15 residues. V dropped 3 bases and J dropped 4; count of bases not matched to a gene: 6. The germline CDR1 and CDR2 sequences are LNHDA and SQIVND (reference sequence). The CDR3 reads CASSMLTGGTTEAFF. The CDR3 DNA sequence: TGTGCCAGTAGTATGCTGACAGGGGGGACCACTGAAGCTTTCTTT. Based on the CDR3 plus reference TRBV19 and TRBJ1-1, the full variable domain is DGGITQSPKYLFRKEGQNVTLSCEQNLNHDAMYWYRQDPGQGLRLIYYSQIVNDFQKGDIAEGYSVSREKKESFPLTVTSAQKNPTAFYLCASSMLTGGTTEAFFGQGTRLTVV.

The chain employs TRBV10-3 and TRBJ2-7; D may be TRBD1 (5 bases). In germline, CDR1 is ENHRY, CDR2 SYGVKD. The CDR3 contains 15 residues. The ends were cut back, 0 bases at V and 0 bases at J, with 9 bases in the middle. CDR3 loop: CAISESTENSYEQYF. CDR3 DNA sequence: TGTGCCATCAGTGAGTCGACAGAGAACTCCTACGAGCAGTACTTC.

V usage is TRBV19 and J usage is TRBJ1-1; 9 bases agree with TRBD1. CDR1 is LNHDA, CDR2 SQIVND, per germline (reference sequence). The length of the CDR3 is 14 residues. The junction had 3 bases not matched to a gene; V was cut back by 3 bases and J by 4 bases. The CDR3 nucleotides are TGTGCCAGTAGTATGGACAGGGGTGGCACTGAAGCTTTCTTT. As protein: CASSMDRGGTEAFF.

The chain joins TRBV5-1 to TRBJ1-1, with TRBD1 matching 12 bases. This CDR3 comprises 15 residues. Per the germline V gene, CDR1 is SGHRS and CDR2 is YFSETQ. The J segment lost 3 bases and the V segment lost 5 bases, leaving 5 bases of the junction unmatched. This chain's CDR3 is CASREGTGGYTEAFF. CDR3 DNA sequence: TGCGCCAGCAGGGAGGGGACAGGGGGCTACACTGAAGCTTTCTTT. Filled out from reference TRBV5-1 and TRBJ1-1, the complete variable domain reads KAGVTQTPRYLIKTRGQQVTLSCSPISGHRSVSWYQQTPGQGLQFLFEYFSETQRNKGNFPGRFSGRQFSNSRSEMNVSTLELGDSALYLCASREGTGGYTEAFFGQGTRLTVV.